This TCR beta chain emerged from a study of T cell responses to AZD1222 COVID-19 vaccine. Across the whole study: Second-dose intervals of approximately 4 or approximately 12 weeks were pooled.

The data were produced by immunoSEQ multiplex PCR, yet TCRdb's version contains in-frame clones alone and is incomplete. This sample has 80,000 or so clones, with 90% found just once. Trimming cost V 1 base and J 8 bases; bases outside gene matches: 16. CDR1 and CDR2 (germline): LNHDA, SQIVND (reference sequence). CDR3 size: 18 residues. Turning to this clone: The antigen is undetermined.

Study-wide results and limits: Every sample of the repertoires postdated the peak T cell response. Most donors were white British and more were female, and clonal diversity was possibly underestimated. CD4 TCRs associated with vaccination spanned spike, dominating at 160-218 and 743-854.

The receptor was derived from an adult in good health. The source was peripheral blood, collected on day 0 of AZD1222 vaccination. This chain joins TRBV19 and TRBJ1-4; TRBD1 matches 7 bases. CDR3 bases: TGTGCCAGTAGTATAGGACAGGGACGGTTCGGGGGCGCCGAAAAACTGTTTTTT. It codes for CASSIGQGRFGGAEKLFF.